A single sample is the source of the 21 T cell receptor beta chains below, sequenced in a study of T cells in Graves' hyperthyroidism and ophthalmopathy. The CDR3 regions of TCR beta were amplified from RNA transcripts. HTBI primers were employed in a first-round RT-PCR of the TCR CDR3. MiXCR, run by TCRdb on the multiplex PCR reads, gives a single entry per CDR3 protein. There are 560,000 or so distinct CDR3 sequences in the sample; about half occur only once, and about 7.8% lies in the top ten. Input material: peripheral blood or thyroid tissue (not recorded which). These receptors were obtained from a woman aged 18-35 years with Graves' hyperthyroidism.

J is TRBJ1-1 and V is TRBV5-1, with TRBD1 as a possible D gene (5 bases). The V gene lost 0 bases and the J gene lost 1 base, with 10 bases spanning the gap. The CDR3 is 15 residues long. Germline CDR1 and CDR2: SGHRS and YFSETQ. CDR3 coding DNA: TGCGCCAGCAGCTTGGCCGGGACCCGGAACACTGAAGCTTTCTTT. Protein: CASSLAGTRNTEAFF.

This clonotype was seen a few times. The CDR3 DNA reads TGTGCCAGCAGTTTGTATTTCGTGGGTGGCTACACCTTC. Its protein is CASSLYFVGGYTF. The chain has TRBV12-3 or TRBV12-4 and TRBJ1-2; D not resolved. Trimming shortened V by 3 bases and J by 7 bases, and 12 bases separated the two germline ends. The CDR3 runs to 13 residues.

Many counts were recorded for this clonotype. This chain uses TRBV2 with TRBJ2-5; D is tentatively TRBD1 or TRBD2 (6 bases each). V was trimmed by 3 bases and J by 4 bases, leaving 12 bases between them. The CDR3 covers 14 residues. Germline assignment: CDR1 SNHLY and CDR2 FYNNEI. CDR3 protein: CASSDSGARETQYF. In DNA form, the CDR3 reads TGTGCCAGCAGTGATTCGGGGGCCCGAGAGACCCAGTACTTC.

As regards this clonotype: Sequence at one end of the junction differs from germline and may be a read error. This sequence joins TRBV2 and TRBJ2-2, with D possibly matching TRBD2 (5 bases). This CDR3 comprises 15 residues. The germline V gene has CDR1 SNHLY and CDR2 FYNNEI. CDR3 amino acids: CAGSPLASGFGELFF. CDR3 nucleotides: TGTGCCGGCAGTCCGCTAGCCTCGGGATTCGGGGAGCTGTTTTTT.

The CDR3 DNA reads as TGTGCCAGCAATGTCCAGGGACTTGGAAACACCATATATTTT. It is translated as CASNVQGLGNTIYF. The chain couples TRBV6-5 to TRBJ1-3; possibly TRBD1 for D (5 bases). This CDR3 contains 14 residues. V lost 7 bases and J 3 bases, leaving 13 bases between the germline ends. Per the germline V gene, CDR1 is MNHEY and CDR2 is SVGAGI.

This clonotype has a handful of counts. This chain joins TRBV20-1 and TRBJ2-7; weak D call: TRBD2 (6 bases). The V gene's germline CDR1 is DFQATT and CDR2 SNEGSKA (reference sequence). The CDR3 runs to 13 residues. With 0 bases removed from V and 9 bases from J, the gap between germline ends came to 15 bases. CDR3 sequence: CSARDAGTGGQYF. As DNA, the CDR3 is TGCAGTGCTAGAGACGCAGGGACTGGAGGGCAGTACTTC.

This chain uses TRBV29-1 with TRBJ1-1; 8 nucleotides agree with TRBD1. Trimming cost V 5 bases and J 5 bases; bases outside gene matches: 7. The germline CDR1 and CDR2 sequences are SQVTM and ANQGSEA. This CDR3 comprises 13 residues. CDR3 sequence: CSVSGTGGTEAFF. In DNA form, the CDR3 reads TGCAGCGTTTCCGGGACAGGAGGGACTGAAGCTTTCTTT.

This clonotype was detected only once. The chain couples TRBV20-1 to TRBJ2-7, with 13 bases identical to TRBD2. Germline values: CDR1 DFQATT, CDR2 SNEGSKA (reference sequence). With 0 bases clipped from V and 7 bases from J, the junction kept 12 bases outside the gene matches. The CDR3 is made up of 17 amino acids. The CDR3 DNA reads TGCAGTGCTAGAGACCTACGGACTAGCGGGAGTTCAGGAGAGCAGTACTTC. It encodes CSARDLRTSGSSGEQYF.

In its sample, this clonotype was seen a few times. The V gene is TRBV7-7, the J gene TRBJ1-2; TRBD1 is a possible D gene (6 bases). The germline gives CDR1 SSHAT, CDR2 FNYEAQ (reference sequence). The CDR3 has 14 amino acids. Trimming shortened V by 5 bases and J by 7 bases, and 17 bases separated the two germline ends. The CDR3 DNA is TGTGCCAGCAGCCCCCTAGCCGGGACAATTGGCTACACCTTC. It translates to CASSPLAGTIGYTF.

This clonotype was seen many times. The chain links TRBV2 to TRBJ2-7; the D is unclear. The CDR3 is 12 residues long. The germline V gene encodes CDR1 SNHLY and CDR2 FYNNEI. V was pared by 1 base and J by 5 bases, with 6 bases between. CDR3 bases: TGTGCCAGCAGTGAAGATAGAGACGAGCAGTACTTC. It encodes CASSEDRDEQYF.

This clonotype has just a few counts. Written as DNA, the CDR3 is TGTGCCAGCAGTTCAAGCGGGAGTCTAGAGACCCAGTACTTC. The encoded protein is CASSSSGSLETQYF. This chain joins TRBV2 and TRBJ2-5; the match to TRBD2 covers 8 bases. CDR1 and CDR2 from the germline V gene are SNHLY and FYNNEI. The CDR3 runs 14 residues. The V segment lost 5 bases and the J segment 4 bases; nucleotides outside the gene matches: 6.

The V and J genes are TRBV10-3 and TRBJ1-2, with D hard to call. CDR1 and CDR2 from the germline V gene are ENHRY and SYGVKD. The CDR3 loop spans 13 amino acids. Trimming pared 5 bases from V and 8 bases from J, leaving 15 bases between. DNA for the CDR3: TGTGCCATCAGTAAGAACGTCCTCGGGGGCTACACCTTC. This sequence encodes CAISKNVLGGYTF.

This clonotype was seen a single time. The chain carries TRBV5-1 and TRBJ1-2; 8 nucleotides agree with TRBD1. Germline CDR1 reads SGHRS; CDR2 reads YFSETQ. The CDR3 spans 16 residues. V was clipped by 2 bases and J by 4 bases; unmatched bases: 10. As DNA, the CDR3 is TGCGCCAGCAGCTTCACACCAGGGGGCGCCGGCTATGGCTACACCTTC. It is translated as CASSFTPGGAGYGYTF.

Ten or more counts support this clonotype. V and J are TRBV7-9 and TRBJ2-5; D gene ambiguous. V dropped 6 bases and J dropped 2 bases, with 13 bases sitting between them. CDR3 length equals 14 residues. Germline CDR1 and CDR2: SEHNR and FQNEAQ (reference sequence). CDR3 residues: CASSLVEQQETQYF. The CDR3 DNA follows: TGTGCCAGCAGTCTGGTTGAGCAGCAAGAGACCCAGTACTTC.

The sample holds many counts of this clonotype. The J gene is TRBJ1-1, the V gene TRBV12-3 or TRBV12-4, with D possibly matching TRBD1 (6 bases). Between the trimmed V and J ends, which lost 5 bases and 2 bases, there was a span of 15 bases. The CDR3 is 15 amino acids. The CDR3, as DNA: TGTGCCAGCAGTCGCCTTTGGGGGGCAAACACTGAAGCTTTCTTT. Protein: CASSRLWGANTEAFF.

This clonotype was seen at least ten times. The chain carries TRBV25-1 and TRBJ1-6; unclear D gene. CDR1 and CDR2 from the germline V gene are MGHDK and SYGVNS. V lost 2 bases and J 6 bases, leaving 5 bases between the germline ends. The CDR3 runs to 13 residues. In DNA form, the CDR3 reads TGTGCCAGCAGTGAACTGTTTAATTCACCCCTCCACTTT. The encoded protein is CASSELFNSPLHF.

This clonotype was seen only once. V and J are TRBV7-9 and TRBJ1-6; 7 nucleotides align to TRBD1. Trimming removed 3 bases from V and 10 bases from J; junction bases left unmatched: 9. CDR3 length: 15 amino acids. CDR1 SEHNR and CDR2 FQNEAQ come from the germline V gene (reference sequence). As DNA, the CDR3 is TGTGCCAGCAGCTTTGGCGGGAGGGGGCGGTCACCCCTCCACTTT. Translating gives CASSFGGRGRSPLHF.

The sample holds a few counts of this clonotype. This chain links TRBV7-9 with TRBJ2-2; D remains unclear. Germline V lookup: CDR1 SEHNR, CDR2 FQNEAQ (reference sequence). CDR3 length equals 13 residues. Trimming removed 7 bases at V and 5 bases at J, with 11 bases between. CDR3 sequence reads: CASNPFRTGELFF. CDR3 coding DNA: TGTGCCAGCAACCCCTTTAGGACCGGGGAGCTGTTTTTT.

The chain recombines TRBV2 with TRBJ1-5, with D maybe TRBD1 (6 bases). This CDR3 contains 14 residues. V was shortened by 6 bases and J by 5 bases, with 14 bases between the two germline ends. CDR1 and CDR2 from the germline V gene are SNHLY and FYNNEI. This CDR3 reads CASSSRGADQPQHF. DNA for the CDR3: TGTGCCAGCAGCTCACGGGGGGCGGATCAGCCCCAGCATTTT.

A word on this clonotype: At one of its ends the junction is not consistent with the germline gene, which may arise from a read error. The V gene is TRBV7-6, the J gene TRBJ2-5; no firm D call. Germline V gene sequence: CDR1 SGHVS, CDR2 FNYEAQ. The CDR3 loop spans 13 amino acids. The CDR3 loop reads CASSFGDQETQNF. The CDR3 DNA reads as TGTGCCAGCAGCTTTGGAGACCAAGAGACCCAGAACTTC. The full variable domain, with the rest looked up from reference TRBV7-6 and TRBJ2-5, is GAGVSQSPRYKVTKRGQDVALRCDPISGHVSLYWYRQALGQGPEFLTYFNYEAQQDKSGLPNDRFSAERPEGSISTLTIQRTEQRDSAMYRCASSFGDQETQNFGPGTRLLVL.

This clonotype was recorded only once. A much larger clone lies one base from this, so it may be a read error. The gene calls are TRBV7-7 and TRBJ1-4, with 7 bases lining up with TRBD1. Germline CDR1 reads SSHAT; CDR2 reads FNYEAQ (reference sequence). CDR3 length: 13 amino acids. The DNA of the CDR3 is TGTGCCAGCAGCGACAGGGAAAATGAAAAACTGTATTTT. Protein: CASSDRENEKLYF.